This T cell receptor (beta chain) was observed in a study of blood T cell repertoires in COVID-19. Study-wide background: The origin of the acute and convalescent COVID-19 samples was the United States, Italy and Spain.

V was cut by 2 bases and J by 1 base, with 12 bases left in between. Germline V gene lookup returns CDR1 KGHSH and CDR2 LQKENI. The CDR3 runs 16 residues. In the original workflow: Using reference gene primer amplification, nucleated cell counts were estimated. Profiled with immunoSEQ multiplex PCR; TCRdb holds only in-frame clones, not every one. The DNA was the basis for D and trimming; V, J and clone size are from that table. The sample records approximately 170,000 clones, about 85% being singletons. The chain is built from TRBV18 and TRBJ2-4; D remains unclear. This TCR was sampled from a woman aged 50 to 65 who had recovered from COVID-19. The material sequenced was PBMCs or T cells enriched from blood (not recorded which). The CDR3 sequence: CASSPTRVMAKNIQYF. The CDR3 DNA reads as TGTGCCAGCTCACCAACACGGGTGATGGCCAAAAACATTCAGTACTTC.